This TCR beta chain was documented in a study of shared clonotypes between healthy human individuals. This clone was recorded a few times. Assay runs were performed at deep level. Among the unsorted PBMC samples, replicate PCRs used 300 ng DNA, roughly 33,000 T cell genomes. Per the original data handling: Filtering differed, since immunoSEQ gave only junction sequences and no quality scores. Some clones are missing from TCRdb's copy, which holds only in-frame ones; the method was immunoSEQ multiplex PCR. V and J calls and clone size are as listed in that table; D and trimming were resolved from the DNA. The table lists 400,000 to 550,000 clones, around three quarters of them singletons. This CDR3 region has 13 residues. Germline V gene lookup returns CDR1 GTSNPN and CDR2 SVGIG (reference sequence). V dropped 1 base and J dropped 8; count of bases not matched to a gene: 6. The unsorted samples had roughly 86 million PBMCs used for genomic DNA.

The sample consisted of PBMCs. This receptor was obtained from a woman aged 35 to 49 in good health. Some clones in this sample may be carry-over from other donors' samples. The chain is built from TRBV30 and TRBJ1-2; 8 bases are a match to TRBD1. The CDR3 coding sequence is TGTGCCTGGAGTGCCCTACAGGGGGGAGGCTACACCTTC. It encodes CAWSALQGGGYTF.